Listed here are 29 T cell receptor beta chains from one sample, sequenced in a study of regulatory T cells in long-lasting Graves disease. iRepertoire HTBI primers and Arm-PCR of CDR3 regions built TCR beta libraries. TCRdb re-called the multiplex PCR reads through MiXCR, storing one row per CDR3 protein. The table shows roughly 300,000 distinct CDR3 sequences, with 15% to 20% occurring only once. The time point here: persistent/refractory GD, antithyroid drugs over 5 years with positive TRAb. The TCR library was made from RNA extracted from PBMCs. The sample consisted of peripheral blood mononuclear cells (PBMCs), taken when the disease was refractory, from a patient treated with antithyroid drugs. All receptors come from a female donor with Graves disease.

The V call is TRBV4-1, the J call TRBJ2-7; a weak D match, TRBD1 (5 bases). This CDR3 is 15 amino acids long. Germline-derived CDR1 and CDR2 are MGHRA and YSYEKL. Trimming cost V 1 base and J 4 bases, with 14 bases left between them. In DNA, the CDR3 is TGCGCCAGCAGCCAAGCTGGGGCTAGTAGGTACGAGCAGTACTTC. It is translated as CASSQAGASRYEQYF.

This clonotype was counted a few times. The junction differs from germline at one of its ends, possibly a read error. CDR3 sequence: CASRSGVMNTEALF. CDR3 bases: TGTGCCAGCAGGTCAGGGGTCATGAACACTGAAGCTCTCTTT. The chain links TRBV27 to TRBJ1-1; the D gene is possibly TRBD1 (6 bases). CDR3 length equals 14 residues. CDR1 and CDR2 (germline): MNHEY, SMNVEV (reference sequence).

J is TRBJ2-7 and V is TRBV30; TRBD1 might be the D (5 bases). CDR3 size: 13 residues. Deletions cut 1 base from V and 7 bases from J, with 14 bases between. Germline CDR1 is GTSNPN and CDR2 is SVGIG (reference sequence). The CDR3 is CAWSGRVMGEQYF. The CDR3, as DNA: TGTGCCTGGAGTGGCAGGGTGATGGGGGAGCAGTACTTC. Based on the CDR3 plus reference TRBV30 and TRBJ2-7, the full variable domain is SQTIHQWPATLVQPVGSPLSLECTVEGTSNPNLYWYRQAAGRGLQLLFYSVGIGQISSEVPQNLSASRPQDRQFILSSKKLLLSDSGFYLCAWSGRVMGEQYFGPGTRLTVT.

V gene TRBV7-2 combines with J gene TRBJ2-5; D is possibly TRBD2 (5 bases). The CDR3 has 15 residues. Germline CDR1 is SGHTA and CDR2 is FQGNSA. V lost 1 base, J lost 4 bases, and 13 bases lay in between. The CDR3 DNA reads TGTGCCAGCAGCTTAGTAAATCAGAGGGTAGAGACCCAGTACTTC. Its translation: CASSLVNQRVETQYF.

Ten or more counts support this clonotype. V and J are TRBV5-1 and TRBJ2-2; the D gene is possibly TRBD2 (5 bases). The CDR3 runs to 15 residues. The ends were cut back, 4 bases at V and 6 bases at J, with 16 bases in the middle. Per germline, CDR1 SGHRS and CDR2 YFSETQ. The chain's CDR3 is CASSRELGHAGELFF. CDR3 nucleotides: TGCGCCAGCAGCCGAGAACTAGGGCACGCCGGGGAGCTGTTTTTT.

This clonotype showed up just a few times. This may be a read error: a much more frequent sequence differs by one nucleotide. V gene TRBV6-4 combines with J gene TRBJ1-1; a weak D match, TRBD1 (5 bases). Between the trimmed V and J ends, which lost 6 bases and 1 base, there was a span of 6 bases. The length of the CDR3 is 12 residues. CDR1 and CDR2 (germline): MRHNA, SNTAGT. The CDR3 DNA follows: TGTGCCAGCAGGGGGCAGAACACTGAAGCTTTCTTT. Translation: CASRGQNTEAFF.

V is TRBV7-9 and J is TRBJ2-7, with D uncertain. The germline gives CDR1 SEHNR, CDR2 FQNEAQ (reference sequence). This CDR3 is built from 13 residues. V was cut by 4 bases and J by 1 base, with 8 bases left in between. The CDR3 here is CASSSPLSYEQYF. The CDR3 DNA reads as TGTGCCAGCAGCTCCCCCCTATCCTACGAGCAGTACTTC.

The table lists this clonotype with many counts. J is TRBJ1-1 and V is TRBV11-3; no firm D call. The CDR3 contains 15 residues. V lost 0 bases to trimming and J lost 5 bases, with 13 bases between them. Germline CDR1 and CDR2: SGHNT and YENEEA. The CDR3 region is CASSLDLARRTEAFF. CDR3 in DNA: TGTGCCAGCAGCTTAGATTTGGCGCGCCGGACTGAAGCTTTCTTT.

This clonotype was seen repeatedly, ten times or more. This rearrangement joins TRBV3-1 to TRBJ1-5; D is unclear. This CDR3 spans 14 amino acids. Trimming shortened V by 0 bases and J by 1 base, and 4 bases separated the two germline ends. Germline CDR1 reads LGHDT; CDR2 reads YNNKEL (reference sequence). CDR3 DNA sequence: TGTGCCAGCAGCCAAGAGTTAAGCAATCAGCCCCAGCATTTT. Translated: CASSQELSNQPQHF.

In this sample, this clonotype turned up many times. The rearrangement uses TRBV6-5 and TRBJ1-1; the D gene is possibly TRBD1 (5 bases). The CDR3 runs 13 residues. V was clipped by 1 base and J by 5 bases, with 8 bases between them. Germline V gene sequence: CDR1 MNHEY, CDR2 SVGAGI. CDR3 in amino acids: CASSYYGGTEAFF. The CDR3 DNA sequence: TGTGCCAGCAGTTACTACGGGGGGACTGAAGCTTTCTTT.

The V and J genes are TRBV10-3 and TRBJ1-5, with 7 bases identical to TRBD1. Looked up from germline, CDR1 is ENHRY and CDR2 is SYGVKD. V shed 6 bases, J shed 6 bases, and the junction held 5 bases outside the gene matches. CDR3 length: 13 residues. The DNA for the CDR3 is TGTGCCATCAGCGAGACAGGGCGTCAGCCCCAGCATTTT. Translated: CAISETGRQPQHF.

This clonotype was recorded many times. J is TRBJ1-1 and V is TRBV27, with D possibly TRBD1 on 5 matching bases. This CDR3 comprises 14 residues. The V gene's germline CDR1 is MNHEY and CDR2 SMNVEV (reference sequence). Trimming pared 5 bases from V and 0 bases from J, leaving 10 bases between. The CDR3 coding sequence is TGTGCCAGCAGTATAGGGGCCATGAACACTGAAGCTTTCTTT. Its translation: CASSIGAMNTEAFF.

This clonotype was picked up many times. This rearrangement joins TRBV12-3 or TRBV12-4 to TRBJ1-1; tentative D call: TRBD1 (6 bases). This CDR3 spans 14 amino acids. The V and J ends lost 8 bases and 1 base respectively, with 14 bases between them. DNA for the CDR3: TGTGCCAGCTCTCGACCGGGACAGAACACTGAAGCTTTCTTT. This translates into CASSRPGQNTEAFF.

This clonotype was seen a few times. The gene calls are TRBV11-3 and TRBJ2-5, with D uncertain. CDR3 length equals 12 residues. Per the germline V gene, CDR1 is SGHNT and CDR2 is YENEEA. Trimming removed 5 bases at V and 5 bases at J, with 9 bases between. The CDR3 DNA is TGTGCCAGCAGCCGCTTAGATGAGACCCAGTACTTC. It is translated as CASSRLDETQYF.

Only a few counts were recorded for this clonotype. This chain's CDR3 is CASSILQAVYGYTF. The CDR3 DNA is TGTGCCAGTAGTATTTTACAGGCTGTCTATGGCTACACCTTC. The chain couples TRBV19 to TRBJ1-2, with a possible D match to TRBD1 (5 bases). V was trimmed by 3 bases and J by 4 bases, leaving 12 bases between them. Germline lookup yields CDR1 LNHDA and CDR2 SQIVND (reference sequence). The CDR3 sequence is 14 residues long.

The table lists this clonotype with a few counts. The DNA of the CDR3 is TGTGCCAGCAGCCAACTAGCAGGGGTAGTAAATTCACCCCTCCACTTT. This codes for CASSQLAGVVNSPLHF. The chain uses TRBV3-1 and TRBJ1-6, with D tentatively TRBD1 (6 bases). The CDR3 sequence is 16 residues long. V gave up 2 bases and J gave up 7 bases, with 15 bases separating them. Germline V lookup: CDR1 LGHDT, CDR2 YNNKEL (reference sequence).

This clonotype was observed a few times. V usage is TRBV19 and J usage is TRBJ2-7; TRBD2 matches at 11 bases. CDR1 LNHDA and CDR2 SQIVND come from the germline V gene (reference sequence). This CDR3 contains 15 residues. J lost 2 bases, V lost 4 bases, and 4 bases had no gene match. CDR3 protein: CASSTLAGDPYEQYF. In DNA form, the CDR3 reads TGTGCCAGTAGTACACTAGCGGGAGACCCCTACGAGCAGTACTTC.

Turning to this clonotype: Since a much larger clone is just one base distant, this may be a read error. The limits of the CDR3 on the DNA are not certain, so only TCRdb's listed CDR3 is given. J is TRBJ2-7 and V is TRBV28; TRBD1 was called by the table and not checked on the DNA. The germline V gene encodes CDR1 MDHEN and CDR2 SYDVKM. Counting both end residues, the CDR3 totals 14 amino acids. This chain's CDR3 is CASSFASGAYEQCF.

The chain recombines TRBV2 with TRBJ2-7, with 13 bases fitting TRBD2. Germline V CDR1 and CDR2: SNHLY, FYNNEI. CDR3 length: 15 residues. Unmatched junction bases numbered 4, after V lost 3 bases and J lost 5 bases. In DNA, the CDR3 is TGTGCCAGCAGTGAGACGGGACTAGCGGGACACGAGCAGTACTTC. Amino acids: CASSETGLAGHEQYF.

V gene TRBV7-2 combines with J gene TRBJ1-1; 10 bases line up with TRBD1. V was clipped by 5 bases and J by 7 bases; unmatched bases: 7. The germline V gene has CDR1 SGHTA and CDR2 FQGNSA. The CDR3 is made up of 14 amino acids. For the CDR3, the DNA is TGTGCCAGCAGCCACGGGACAGGGGCCGGTGAAGCTTTCTTT. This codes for CASSHGTGAGEAFF.

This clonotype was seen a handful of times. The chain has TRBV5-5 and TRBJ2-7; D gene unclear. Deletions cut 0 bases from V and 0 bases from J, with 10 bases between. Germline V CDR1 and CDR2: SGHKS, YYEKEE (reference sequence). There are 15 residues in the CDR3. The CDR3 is CASSLATQSSYEQYF. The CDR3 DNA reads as TGTGCCAGCAGCTTGGCCACGCAGAGCTCCTACGAGCAGTACTTC. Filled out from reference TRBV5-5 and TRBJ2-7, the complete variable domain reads DAGVTQSPTHLIKTRGQQVTLRCSPISGHKSVSWYQQVLGQGPQFIFQYYEKEERGRGNFPDRFSARQFPNYSSELNVNALLLGDSALYLCASSLATQSSYEQYFGPGTRLTVT.

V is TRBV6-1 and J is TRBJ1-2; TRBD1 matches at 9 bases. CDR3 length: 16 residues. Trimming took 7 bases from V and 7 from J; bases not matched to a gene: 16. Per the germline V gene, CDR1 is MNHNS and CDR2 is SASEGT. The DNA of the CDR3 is TGTGCCAGCACCTCCGGGACAGGGTGGCGAATCGGTGGCTACACCTTC. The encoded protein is CASTSGTGWRIGGYTF.

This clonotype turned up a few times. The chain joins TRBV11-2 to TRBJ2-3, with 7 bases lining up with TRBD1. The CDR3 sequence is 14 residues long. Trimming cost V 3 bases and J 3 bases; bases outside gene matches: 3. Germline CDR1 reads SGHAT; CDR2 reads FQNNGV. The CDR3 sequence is CASSFGQATDTQYF. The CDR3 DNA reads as TGTGCCAGCAGCTTTGGACAGGCAACAGATACGCAGTATTTT.

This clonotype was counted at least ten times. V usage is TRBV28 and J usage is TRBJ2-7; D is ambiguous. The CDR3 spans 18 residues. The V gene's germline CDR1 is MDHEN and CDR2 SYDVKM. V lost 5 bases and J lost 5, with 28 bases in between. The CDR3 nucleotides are TGTGCCAGCAGTGTTACCATTTACGGAACTCATCTTAATCACGAGCAGTACTTC. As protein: CASSVTIYGTHLNHEQYF.

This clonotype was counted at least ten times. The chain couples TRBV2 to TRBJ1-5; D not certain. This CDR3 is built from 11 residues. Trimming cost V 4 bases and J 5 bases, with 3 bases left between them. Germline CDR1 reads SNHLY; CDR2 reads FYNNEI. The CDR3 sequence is CASSVDQPQHF. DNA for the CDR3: TGTGCCAGCAGTGTCGATCAGCCCCAGCATTTT.

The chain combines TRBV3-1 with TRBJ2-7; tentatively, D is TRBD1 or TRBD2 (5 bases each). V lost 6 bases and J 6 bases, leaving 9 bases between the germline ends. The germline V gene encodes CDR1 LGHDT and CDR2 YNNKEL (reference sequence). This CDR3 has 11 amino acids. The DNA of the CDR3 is TGTGCCAGCAGTACGGGGCCCGAGCAGTACTTC. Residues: CASSTGPEQYF.

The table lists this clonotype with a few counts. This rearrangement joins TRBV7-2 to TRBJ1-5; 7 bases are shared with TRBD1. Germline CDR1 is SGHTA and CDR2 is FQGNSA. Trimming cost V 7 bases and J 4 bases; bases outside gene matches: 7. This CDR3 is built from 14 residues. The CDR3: CASKQGTANQPQHF. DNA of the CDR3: TGTGCCAGCAAGCAGGGGACAGCTAATCAGCCCCAGCATTTT.

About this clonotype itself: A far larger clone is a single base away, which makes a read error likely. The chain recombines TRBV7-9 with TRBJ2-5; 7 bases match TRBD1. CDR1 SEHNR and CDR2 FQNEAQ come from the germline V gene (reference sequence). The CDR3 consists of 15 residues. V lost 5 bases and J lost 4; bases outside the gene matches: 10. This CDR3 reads CASSPRQGWGETQYF. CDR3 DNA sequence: TGTGCCAGCAGCCCGAGACAGGGATGGGGAGAGACCCAGTACTTC. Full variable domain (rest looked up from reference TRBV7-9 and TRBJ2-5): DTGVSQNPRHKITKRGQNVTFRCDPISEHNRLYWYRQTLGQGPEFLTYFQNEAQLEKSRLLSDRFSAERPKGSFSTLEIQRTEQGDSAMYLCASSPRQGWGETQYFGPGTRLLVL.

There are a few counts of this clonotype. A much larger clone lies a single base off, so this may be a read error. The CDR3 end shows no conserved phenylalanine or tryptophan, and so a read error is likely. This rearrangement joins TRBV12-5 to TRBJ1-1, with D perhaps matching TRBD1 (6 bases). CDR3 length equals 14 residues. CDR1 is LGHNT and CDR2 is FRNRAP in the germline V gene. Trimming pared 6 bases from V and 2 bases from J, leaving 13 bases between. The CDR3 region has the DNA TGTGCTAGTGGGGACCCACAGGGAAACACTGAAGCTTTCCTT. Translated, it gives CASGDPQGNTEAFL.